This record concerns one T cell receptor (beta chain) sequence. The data were taken from a study of blood T cells in healthy people across ages. The individuals who served as donors were healthy Caucasians living in Russia, aged about 6 to 100. Isolation per sample recovered at least 7 million PBMCs. Alongside a J-beta primer mix, a sample-barcoded 5' primer served in a second PCR lasting roughly 7 to 12 cycles. Template switching added a 12-random-nucleotide identifier to every cDNA molecule. TCRdb fed the 5' RACE reads into MiXCR, producing one record per CDR3 protein. Of approximately 1.5 million distinct CDR3 sequences in the sample, approximately 43% were seen once. CDR3 length: 16 amino acids. Germline V lookup: CDR1 ENHRY, CDR2 SYGVKD. The junction had 4 bases not matched to a gene; V was cut back by 3 bases and J by 0 bases.

The sequenced sample was blood. The chain is built from TRBV10-3 and TRBJ2-1; the match to TRBD2 covers 8 bases. The TCR sequence derives from a woman aged 18-35 years in good health. CDR3 coding DNA: TGTGCCATCAGTGATCGGGGGGGGAGCTCCTACAATGAGCAGTTCTTC. This gives the protein CAISDRGGSSYNEQFF.